Shown below are 14 T cell receptor beta chains from a single sample sequenced in a study of CD8+ T cells in alopecia areata. Following extraction, RNA underwent reverse transcription to cDNA, which served as the sequencing template. TCRdb's copy holds only in-frame clones and misses some; the assay was immunoSEQ multiplex PCR. The repertoire has 4,000 to 5,500 clones, 69% of them found once; the top ten carry approximately 7.5%. Treatment meaning: oral pan-JAK inhibitor, 5-10 mg twice daily. Punch biopsies of lesional scalp, plus peripheral blood, were taken from alopecia areata patients. The specimen comprised skin, sampled at week 24, from a patient treated with tofacitinib. The receptors stem from a human donor with alopecia areata.

Sample share makes this clone large. This chain connects TRBV7-2 to TRBJ1-1; a possible D gene is TRBD1 (6 bases). Germline V gene sequence: CDR1 SGHTA, CDR2 FQGNSA. This CDR3 contains 14 residues. V lost 3 bases and J lost 4, with 12 bases in between. The CDR3 coding sequence is TGTGCCAGCAGCTTTCGGGGGCAAGGCACTGAAGCTTTCTTT. This translates into CASSFRGQGTEAFF.

The V and J genes are TRBV6-1 and TRBJ2-5, with D possibly being TRBD1 or TRBD2 (5 bases each). Near its end, the DNA agrees better with TRBJ2-7, so the J call may be wrong. Germline values: CDR1 MNHNS, CDR2 SASEGT. The CDR3 is 16 amino acids. The CDR3 reads CASSEAQGTSSYEQYF. In DNA, the CDR3 is TGTGCCAGCAGTGAAGCCCAAGGGACCTCCTCCTACGAGCAGTACTTC.

This chain uses TRBV4-1 with TRBJ1-5, with unresolved D. This CDR3 spans 16 amino acids. V shed 1 base and J shed 0 bases, with 10 bases lying between them. Germline V gene lookup returns CDR1 MGHRA and CDR2 YSYEKL. The CDR3 sequence: CASSQVWGTSNQPQHF. In nucleotides, the CDR3 is TGCGCCAGCAGCCAAGTGTGGGGAACTAGCAATCAGCCCCAGCATTTT.

The chain has TRBV10-3 and TRBJ2-7, with TRBD1 matching 7 bases. V dropped 6 bases and J dropped 3; count of bases not matched to a gene: 17. There are 17 residues in the CDR3. The germline V gene encodes CDR1 ENHRY and CDR2 SYGVKD. CDR3 loop: CAISDLNRGYSGYEQYF. CDR3 bases: TGTGCCATCAGCGACCTTAACAGGGGCTATTCGGGCTACGAGCAGTACTTC.

There are a few counts of this clone. The chain employs TRBV6-5 and TRBJ2-7, with 7 bases that match TRBD2. V was pared by 4 bases and J by 0 bases, with 6 bases of the junction left unmatched. From germline, CDR1 is MNHEY and CDR2 SVGAGI. This CDR3 comprises 15 residues. CDR3 DNA: TGTGCCAGCAGTTTTCGGCGCGGGGGCTCCTACGAGCAGTACTTC. Protein product: CASSFRRGGSYEQYF.

CDR3 in DNA: TGCAGTGCTAGAGACGCCTACGAGCAGTACTTC. Protein: CSARDAYEQYF. The chain joins TRBV20-1 to TRBJ2-7; D remains ambiguous. Per germline, CDR1 DFQATT and CDR2 SNEGSKA (reference sequence). CDR3 length: 11 amino acids. Between the trimmed V and J ends, which lost 0 bases and 2 bases, there was a span of 2 bases.

Of note for this clone: The CDR3 does not end in the conserved phenylalanine or tryptophan, so this is likely a read error. The chain has TRBV2 and TRBJ2-7; D is perhaps TRBD2 (5 bases). The CDR3 consists of 13 residues. In germline, CDR1 is SNHLY, CDR2 FYNNEI. This CDR3 reads CAGSEGSAYEQYS. CDR3 coding DNA: TGTGCCGGCAGTGAGGGAAGCGCCTACGAGCAGTACTCC.

This clone has only a few counts. The chain combines TRBV28 with TRBJ1-1; 8 nucleotides match TRBD1. Germline V gene lookup returns CDR1 MDHEN and CDR2 SYDVKM. V dropped 4 bases and J dropped 4; count of bases not matched to a gene: 5. This CDR3 is built from 14 residues. The CDR3 reads CASSSLTGGTEAFF. CDR3 coding DNA: TGTGCCAGCAGTTCCCTTACAGGGGGCACTGAAGCTTTCTTT.

This chain uses TRBV20-1 with TRBJ2-2; D remains unclear. This CDR3 is 11 amino acids long. Germline V lookup: CDR1 DFQATT, CDR2 SNEGSKA (reference sequence). Trimming pared 6 bases from V and 3 bases from J, leaving 5 bases between. The CDR3 here is CSAPYTGELFF. The CDR3 DNA reads TGCAGTGCCCCATACACCGGGGAGCTGTTTTTT.

DNA of the CDR3: TGCGCCAGCAGTAAGGCGACGCCAGAAGAGACCCAGTACTTC. The encoded protein is CASSKATPEETQYF. The rearrangement joins TRBV5-1 to TRBJ2-5; D uncertain. The germline gives CDR1 SGHRS, CDR2 YFSETQ. This CDR3 region has 14 residues. Trimming cost V 5 bases and J 3 bases, with 14 bases left between them. The full variable domain, in which reference TRBV5-1 and TRBJ2-5 provide the parts outside the CDR3, is KAGVTQTPRYLIKTRGQQVTLSCSPISGHRSVSWYQQTPGQGLQFLFEYFSETQRNKGNFPGRFSGRQFSNSRSEMNVSTLELGDSALYLCASSKATPEETQYFGPGTRLLVL.

This clone is categorized as large. The rearrangement joins TRBV28 to TRBJ2-7; D uncertain. The V and J ends lost 5 bases and 2 bases respectively, with 19 bases between them. CDR1 MDHEN and CDR2 SYDVKM come from the germline V gene. This CDR3 has 16 residues. The CDR3 sequence: CASSTATPHFPYEQYF. The CDR3 region has the DNA TGTGCCAGCAGTACGGCTACGCCCCACTTTCCCTACGAGCAGTACTTC.

The chain recombines TRBV9 with TRBJ2-5; perhaps TRBD2 as D (6 bases). V lost 0 bases and J lost 9, with 15 bases in between. Germline V CDR1 and CDR2: SGDLS, YYNGEE. The CDR3 runs to 14 residues. The CDR3 sequence: CASSVDGGRSAQYF. The CDR3 DNA follows: TGTGCCAGCAGCGTAGACGGGGGTCGGTCGGCCCAGTACTTC.

The V call is TRBV7-9, the J call TRBJ2-7, with D perhaps TRBD2 (7 bases). CDR1 SEHNR and CDR2 FQNEAQ come from the germline V gene (reference sequence). There are 19 residues in the CDR3. The V end lost 0 bases, the J end lost 0 bases, and 21 bases lay between the germline ends. CDR3 loop: CASSLAGGRLGRSSYEQYF. As DNA, the CDR3 is TGTGCCAGCAGCTTAGCGGGGGGGCGTCTGGGGCGAAGCTCCTACGAGCAGTACTTC.

This clone showed up just a few times. This rearrangement joins TRBV19 to TRBJ2-1, with 7 positions matching TRBD1. This CDR3 is built from 15 residues. Germline trimming cut 5 bases from V and 5 bases from J; bases unmatched to any gene: 9. Germline CDR1 LNHDA, CDR2 SQIVND (reference sequence). The CDR3 DNA reads as TGTGCCAGTAGTGCCCGGGACAGCCCCAACAATGAGCAGTTCTTC. This translates into CASSARDSPNNEQFF.